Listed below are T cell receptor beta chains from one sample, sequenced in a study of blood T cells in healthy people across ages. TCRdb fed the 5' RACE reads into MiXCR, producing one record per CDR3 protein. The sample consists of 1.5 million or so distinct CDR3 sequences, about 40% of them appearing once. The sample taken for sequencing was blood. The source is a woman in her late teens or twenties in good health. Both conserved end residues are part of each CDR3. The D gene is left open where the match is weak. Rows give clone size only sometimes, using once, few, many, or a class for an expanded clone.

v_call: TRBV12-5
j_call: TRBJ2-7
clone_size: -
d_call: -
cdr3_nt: TGTGCTAGTGGTTCCTCGGCGGGGATCGGCGAGCAGTACTTC
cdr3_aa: CASGSSAGIGEQYF

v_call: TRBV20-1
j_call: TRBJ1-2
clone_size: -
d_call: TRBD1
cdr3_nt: TGCAGTGCAGGGACAGAGAGCTATGGCTACACCTTC
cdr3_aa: CSAGTESYGYTF

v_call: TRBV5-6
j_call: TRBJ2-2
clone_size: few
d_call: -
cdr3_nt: TGTGCCAGCAGCTTGGCCCTGGACTCGTTCAACACCGGGGAGCTGTTTTTT
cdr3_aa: CASSLALDSFNTGELFF

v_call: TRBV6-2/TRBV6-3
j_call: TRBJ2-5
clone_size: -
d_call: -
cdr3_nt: TGTGCCAGCACCAGTAGACGCCAAGAGACCCAGTACTTC
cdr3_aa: CASTSRRQETQYF

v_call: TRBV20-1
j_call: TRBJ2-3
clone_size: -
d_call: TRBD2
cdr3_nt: TGCAGTGCTCCTCCTAGCGGTCGCACAGATACGCAGTATTTT
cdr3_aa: CSAPPSGRTDTQYF

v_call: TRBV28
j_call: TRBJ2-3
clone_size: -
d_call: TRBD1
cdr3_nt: TGTGCCAGCAGTTTTAGACAGGGCGAAGATACGCAGTATTTT
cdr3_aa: CASSFRQGEDTQYF

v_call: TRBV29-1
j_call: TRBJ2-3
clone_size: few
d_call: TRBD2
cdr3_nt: TGCAGCGTTGTCAGACTAGCGAGCACAGATACGCAGTATTTT
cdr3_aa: CSVVRLASTDTQYF

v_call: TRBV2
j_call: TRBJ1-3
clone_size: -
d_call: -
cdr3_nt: TGTGCCAGCAGTGATCCGGCTGGAAACACCATATATTTT
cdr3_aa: CASSDPAGNTIYF

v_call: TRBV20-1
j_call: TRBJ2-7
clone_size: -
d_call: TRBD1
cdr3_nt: TGCAGTGCCGGCAAGACAGGGGGCTCCTACGAGCAGTACTTC
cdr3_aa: CSAGKTGGSYEQYF

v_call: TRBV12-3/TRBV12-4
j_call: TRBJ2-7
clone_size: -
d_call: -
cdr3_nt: TGTGCCAGCAGTTTAATAGGAAAAACCGGGTACGAGCAGTACTTC
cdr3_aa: CASSLIGKTGYEQYF

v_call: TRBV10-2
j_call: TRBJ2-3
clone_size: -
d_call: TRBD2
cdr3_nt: TGCGCCAGCAGTCCCTCGGCTAGCGGGCCTAGCACAGATACGCAGTATTTT
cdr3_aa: CASSPSASGPSTDTQYF

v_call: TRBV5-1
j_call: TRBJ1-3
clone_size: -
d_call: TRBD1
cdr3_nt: TGCGCCAGCAGCCCCGAGACAGGGAGTATTGGAAACACCATATATTTT
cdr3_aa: CASSPETGSIGNTIYF

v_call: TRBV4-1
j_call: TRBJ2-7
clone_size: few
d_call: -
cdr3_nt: TGCGCCAGCAGCCAAGATTGGGTAGGCTACCGGCAGCAGTACTTC
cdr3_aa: CASSQDWVGYRQQYF

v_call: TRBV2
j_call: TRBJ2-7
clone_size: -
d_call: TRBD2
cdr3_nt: TGTGCCAGCAATTGGGCGGGGGGTCTTAATGAGCAGTACTTC
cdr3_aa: CASNWAGGLNEQYF

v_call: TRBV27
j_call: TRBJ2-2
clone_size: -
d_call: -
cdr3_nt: TGTGCCAGCAGTTTATTCCCAACCTCCACCGGGGAGCTGTTTTTT
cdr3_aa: CASSLFPTSTGELFF

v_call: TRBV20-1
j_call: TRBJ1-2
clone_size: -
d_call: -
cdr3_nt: TGCAGTGCTCCCAAGGAAAATAGGGACTATGGCTACACCTTC
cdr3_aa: CSAPKENRDYGYTF

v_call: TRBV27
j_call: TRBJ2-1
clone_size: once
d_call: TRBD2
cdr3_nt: TGTGCCAGCACCCGATTAGCGGGAGGATTTGAAGGGCAGTTCTTC
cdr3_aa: CASTRLAGGFEGQFF

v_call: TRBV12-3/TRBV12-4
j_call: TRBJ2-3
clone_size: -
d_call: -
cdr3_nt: TGTGCCAGCAGCTCCGCATATACGCAGTATTTT
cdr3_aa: CASSSAYTQYF

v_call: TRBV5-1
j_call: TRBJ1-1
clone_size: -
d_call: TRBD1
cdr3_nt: TGCGCCAGCAGCCTGTCCGGGACAGGTTTTTCTAACACTGAAGCTTTCTTT
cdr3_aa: CASSLSGTGFSNTEAFF

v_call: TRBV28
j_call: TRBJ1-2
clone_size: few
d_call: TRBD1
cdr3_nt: TGTGCCAGCAGTTCGGTCAGGGACAGGGGGTCGTTTGACTATGGCTACACCTTC
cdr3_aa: CASSSVRDRGSFDYGYTF

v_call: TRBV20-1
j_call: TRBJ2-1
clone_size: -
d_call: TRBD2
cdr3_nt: TGCAGTGCTCTGTCTAGCGGGGGCTACAATGAGCAGTTCTTC
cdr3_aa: CSALSSGGYNEQFF

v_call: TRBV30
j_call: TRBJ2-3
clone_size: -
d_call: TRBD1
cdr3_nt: TGTGCCTGGAGTGTACAGGGGGCCTTAAACACAGATACGCAGTATTTT
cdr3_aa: CAWSVQGALNTDTQYF

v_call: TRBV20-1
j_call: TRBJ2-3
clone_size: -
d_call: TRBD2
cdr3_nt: TGCAGTGCTAGCCAGACTAGCGGGGTTAGGGGTACGCAGTATTTT
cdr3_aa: CSASQTSGVRGTQYF

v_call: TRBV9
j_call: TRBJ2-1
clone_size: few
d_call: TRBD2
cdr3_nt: TGTGCCAGCAGCGCCCTGGGACTAGCGGGAGTAAATGAGCAGTTCTTC
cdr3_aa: CASSALGLAGVNEQFF

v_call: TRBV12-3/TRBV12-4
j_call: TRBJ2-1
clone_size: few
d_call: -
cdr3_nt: TGTGCCAGCAGTTTACGGAGGGGCCCGGGTGAGCAGTTCTTC
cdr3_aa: CASSLRRGPGEQFF

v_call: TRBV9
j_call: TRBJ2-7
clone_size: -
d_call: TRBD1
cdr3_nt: TGTGCCAGCAGCGCTCCACGGGACAGGGACGATGTACCCTACGAGCAGTACTTC
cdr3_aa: CASSAPRDRDDVPYEQYF

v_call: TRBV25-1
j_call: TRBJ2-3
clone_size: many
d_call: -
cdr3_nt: TGTGCCAGCAGTAGGACAGCAACAGATACGCAGTATTTT
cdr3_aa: CASSRTATDTQYF

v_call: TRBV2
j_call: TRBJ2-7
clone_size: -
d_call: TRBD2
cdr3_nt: TGTGCCAGCAGTGAAACCACGGTAACTAGCGGTTCCTACGAGCAGTACTTC
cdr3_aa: CASSETTVTSGSYEQYF

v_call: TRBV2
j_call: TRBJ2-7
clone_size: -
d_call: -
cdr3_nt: TGTGCCAGCAGTGTCCTCACAGGGAGCTCCTACGAGCAGTACTTC
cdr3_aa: CASSVLTGSSYEQYF

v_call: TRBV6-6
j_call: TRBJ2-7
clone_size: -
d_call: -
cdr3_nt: TGTGCCAGCAGCGAAGGACTTTTCGAGCAGTACTTC
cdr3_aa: CASSEGLFEQYF

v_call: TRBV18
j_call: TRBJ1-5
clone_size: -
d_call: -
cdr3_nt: TGTGCCAGCTCACCAGCCGACGTCAGTAGGCCCCAGCATTTT
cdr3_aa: CASSPADVSRPQHF

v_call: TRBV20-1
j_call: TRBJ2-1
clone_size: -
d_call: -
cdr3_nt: TGCAGTGCTAACGGTTATGAGCAGTTCTTC
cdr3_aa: CSANGYEQFF

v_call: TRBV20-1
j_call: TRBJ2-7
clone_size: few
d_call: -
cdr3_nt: TGCAGTGCTAGAGATGCGGTAAGAGAGTACGAGCAGTACTTC
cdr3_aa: CSARDAVREYEQYF

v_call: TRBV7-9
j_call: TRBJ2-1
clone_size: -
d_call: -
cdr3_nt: TGTGCCAGCAGCAGACTACCATCGGTTTCGGATGAGCAGTTCTTC
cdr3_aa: CASSRLPSVSDEQFF

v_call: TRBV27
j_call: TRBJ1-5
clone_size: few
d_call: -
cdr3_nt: TGTGCCAGCAGTTTGGGATACACGGGCAATCAGCCCCAGCATTTT
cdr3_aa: CASSLGYTGNQPQHF

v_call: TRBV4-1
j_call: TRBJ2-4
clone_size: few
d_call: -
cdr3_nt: TGCGCCAGCAGCCATGGACAATTAGCCAAAAACATTCAGTACTTC
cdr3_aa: CASSHGQLAKNIQYF

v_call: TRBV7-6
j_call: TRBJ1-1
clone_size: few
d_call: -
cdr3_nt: TGTGCCAGCAGCTTAGCGCCTGGGTATGAAGCTTTCTTT
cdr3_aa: CASSLAPGYEAFF

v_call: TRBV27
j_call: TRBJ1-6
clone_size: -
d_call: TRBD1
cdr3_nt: TGTGCCAGCAGTTTAGCAGGGACAGGGGTATATTCACCCCTCCACTTT
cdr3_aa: CASSLAGTGVYSPLHF

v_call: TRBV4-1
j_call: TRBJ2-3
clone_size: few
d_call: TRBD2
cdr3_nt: TGCGCCAGCAGCCTCCACGGGACTAGCGGGGGGCTAGATACGCAGTATTTT
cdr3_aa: CASSLHGTSGGLDTQYF

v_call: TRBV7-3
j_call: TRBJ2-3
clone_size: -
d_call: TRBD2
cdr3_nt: TGTGCCAGCAGCTCCCTCGGCGGGGGGGCGGCAGATACGCAGTATTTT
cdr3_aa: CASSSLGGGAADTQYF

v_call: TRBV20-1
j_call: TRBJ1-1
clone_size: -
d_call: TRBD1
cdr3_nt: TGCAGTGCTAGCGCCAGGGGGCGTACTGAAGCTTTCTTT
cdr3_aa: CSASARGRTEAFF

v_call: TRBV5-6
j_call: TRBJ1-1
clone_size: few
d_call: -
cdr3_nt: TGTGCCAGCAGCCTTTCGAGTGCTGTCCGCCTAATGAACACTGAAGCTTTCTTT
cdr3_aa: CASSLSSAVRLMNTEAFF

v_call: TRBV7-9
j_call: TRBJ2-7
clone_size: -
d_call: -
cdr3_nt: TGTGCCAGCAGTTCACGGGGCGTCACCTCCTACGAGCAGTACTTC
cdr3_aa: CASSSRGVTSYEQYF

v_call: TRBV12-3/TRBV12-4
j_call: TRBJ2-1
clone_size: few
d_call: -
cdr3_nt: TGTGCCAGCAGTCCATCCCCAGCCGCTTTGAATGAGCAGTTCTTC
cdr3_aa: CASSPSPAALNEQFF

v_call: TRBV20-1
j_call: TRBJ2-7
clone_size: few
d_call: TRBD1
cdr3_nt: TGCAGTGCTAGAGTGTTTGGGACAGGGGCCTACGAGCAGTACTTC
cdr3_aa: CSARVFGTGAYEQYF

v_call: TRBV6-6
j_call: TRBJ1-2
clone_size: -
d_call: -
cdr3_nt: TGTGCCAGCAGTTACTCGATACAGACAAACTATGGCTACACCTTC
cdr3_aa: CASSYSIQTNYGYTF

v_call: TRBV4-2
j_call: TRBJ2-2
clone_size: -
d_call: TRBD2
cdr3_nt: TGTGCCAGCAGCCAAGAGGAGCCTAGCGGGAGGGCCTCGTGGACCGGGGAGCTGTTTTTT
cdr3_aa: CASSQEEPSGRASWTGELFF

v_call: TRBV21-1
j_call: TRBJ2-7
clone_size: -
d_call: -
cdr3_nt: TGTGCCAGCAGCCCGTGGCGAAACTCCTACGAGCAGTACTTC
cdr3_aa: CASSPWRNSYEQYF

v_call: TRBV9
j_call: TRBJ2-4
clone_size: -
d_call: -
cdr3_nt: TGTGCCAGCAGCCCAAGAACAGGCGGGGAAGAGCAGTACTTC
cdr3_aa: CASSPRTGGEEQYF

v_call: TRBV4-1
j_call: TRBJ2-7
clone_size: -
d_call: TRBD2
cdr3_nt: TGCGCCAGCAGCCAAATTAGCGGGAGCTTCTACGAGCAGTACTTC
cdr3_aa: CASSQISGSFYEQYF

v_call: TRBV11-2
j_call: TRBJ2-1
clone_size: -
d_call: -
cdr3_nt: TGTACCAGCAGCTTAGATAGAACGGCCCCGAGGCAACAGTTCTTC
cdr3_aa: CTSSLDRTAPRQQFF

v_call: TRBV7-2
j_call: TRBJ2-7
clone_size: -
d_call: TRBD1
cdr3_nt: TGTGCCAGCAGCCCCCCGGGACAGATCTTCGAGCAGTACTTC
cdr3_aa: CASSPPGQIFEQYF

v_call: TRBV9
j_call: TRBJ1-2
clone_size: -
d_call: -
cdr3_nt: TGTGCCAGCAGCGTGGCAGGGGCGCCCTATGGCTACACCTTC
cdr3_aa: CASSVAGAPYGYTF

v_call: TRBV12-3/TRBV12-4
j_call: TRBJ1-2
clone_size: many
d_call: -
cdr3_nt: TGTGCCAGCAGCCCGGGCTATGGCTACACCTTC
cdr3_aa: CASSPGYGYTF

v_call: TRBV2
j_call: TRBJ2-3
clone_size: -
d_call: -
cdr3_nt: TGTGCCAGCAGCGGCCAGGGGTTAGCAGATACGCAGTATTTT
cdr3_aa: CASSGQGLADTQYF

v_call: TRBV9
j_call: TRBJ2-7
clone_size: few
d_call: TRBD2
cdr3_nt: TGTGCCAGCAGCGTAGGGTTGGCGGGAGGATACAATGAGCAGTACTTC
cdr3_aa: CASSVGLAGGYNEQYF

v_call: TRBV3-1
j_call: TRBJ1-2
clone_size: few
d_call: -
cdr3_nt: TGTGCCAGCAGCCATGGCGGGGTCCAGCGCTACACCTTC
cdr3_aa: CASSHGGVQRYTF

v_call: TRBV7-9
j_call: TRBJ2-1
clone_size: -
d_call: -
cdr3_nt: TGTGCCAGCAGCTTAAGAGTTTCCTACAATGAGCAGGTCTTC
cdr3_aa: CASSLRVSYNEQVF

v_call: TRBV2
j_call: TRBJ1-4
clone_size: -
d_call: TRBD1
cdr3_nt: TGTGCCAGCAGACCTGGACAGGTATTTGGAGAAAAACTGTTTTTT
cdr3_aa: CASRPGQVFGEKLFF